The 18 T cell receptor beta chains below were found in one sample sequenced in a study of cytomegalovirus exposure and HLA in healthy donors. Researchers ran the PCR with 60 Vbeta and 13 Jbeta primers. The protocol was immunoSEQ multiplex PCR, while the TCRdb copy is restricted to in-frame clones and leaves out a portion. This table has about 170,000 clones, approximately 77% appearing once. Sample: PBMCs. These receptors were collected from a male donor in good health and CMV-seronegative.

CDR3 coding DNA: TGTGCCAGTACCGCGGGCAGGGGGACCTACGAGCAGTACTTC. Its protein product is CASTAGRGTYEQYF. The V and J genes are TRBV19 and TRBJ2-7; 7 bases map to TRBD1. CDR3 length equals 14 residues. Germline CDR1 is LNHDA and CDR2 is SQIVND (reference sequence). Trimming cost V 7 bases and J 2 bases; bases outside gene matches: 8.

The genes are TRBV5-1 and TRBJ2-5, with D possibly TRBD1 on 5 matching bases. Trimming took off 2 bases at V and 4 bases at J, with 12 bases between the two ends. The CDR3 consists of 14 residues. Germline V gives CDR1 SGHRS, CDR2 YFSETQ. CDR3 loop: CASSFQGIRETQYF. In nucleotides, the CDR3 is TGCGCCAGCAGCTTTCAGGGAATCAGAGAGACCCAGTACTTC.

The rearrangement joins TRBV5-1 to TRBJ2-5; D possibly corresponds to TRBD1 (5 bases). The CDR3 totals 15 residues. V lost 5 bases, J lost 5 bases, and 19 bases lay in between. CDR1 and CDR2 from the germline V gene are SGHRS and YFSETQ. CDR3 in amino acids: CASSLQGSSAETQYF. The CDR3 DNA sequence: TGCGCCAGCAGTTTGCAGGGCTCAAGTGCGGAGACCCAGTACTTC. The full variable domain, completed using reference TRBV5-1 and TRBJ2-5, is KAGVTQTPRYLIKTRGQQVTLSCSPISGHRSVSWYQQTPGQGLQFLFEYFSETQRNKGNFPGRFSGRQFSNSRSEMNVSTLELGDSALYLCASSLQGSSAETQYFGPGTRLLVL.

The rearrangement uses TRBV19 and TRBJ1-2; 8 bases fit TRBD1. Per germline, CDR1 LNHDA and CDR2 SQIVND (reference sequence). This CDR3 has 15 residues. V lost 4 bases to trimming and J lost 3 bases; unmatched junction nucleotides: 7. Written as DNA, the CDR3 is TGTGCCAGTAGTACCGTAGGACAGGGTTACTATGGCTACACCTTC. This encodes CASSTVGQGYYGYTF.

CDR3 in DNA: TGCGCCAGCAGTCAAACAAAGGGGGCGTCTTCCTTTCGCTCGTATGGCTACACCTTC. It is translated as CASSQTKGASSFRSYGYTF. The rearrangement uses TRBV23-1 and TRBJ1-2; 7 bases align to TRBD1. TRBV23-1 is designated an ORF whose function remains uncertain. The CDR3 runs to 19 residues. Trimming took 2 bases from V and 5 from J; bases not matched to a gene: 20.

The CDR3 coding sequence is TGTGCCAGCATCGGGGGAACGCTCAATGAAGCTTTCTTT. It yields the protein CASIGGTLNEAFF. The chain combines TRBV19 with TRBJ1-1; D might be TRBD1 (5 bases). This CDR3 is 13 amino acids long. The V gene lost 9 bases and the J gene lost 7 bases, with 18 bases spanning the gap. Looked up from germline, CDR1 is LNHDA and CDR2 is SQIVND (reference sequence).

The V call is TRBV6-6, the J call TRBJ2-1; D unclear. The CDR3 is 14 residues long. Deletions cut 4 bases from V and 5 bases from J, with 12 bases between. The germline gives CDR1 MNHNY, CDR2 SVGAGI (reference sequence). The CDR3 DNA sequence: TGTGCCAGCAGTTTCCCTGGCAGGAACAATGAGCAGTTCTTC. Its translation is CASSFPGRNNEQFF.

For the CDR3, the DNA is TGTGCCAGCAGTTACACCGGGACAGGGTTATACACCTTC. Translating gives CASSYTGTGLYTF. This chain joins TRBV27 and TRBJ1-2; 9 bases map to TRBD1. The CDR3 extends over 13 amino acids. V dropped 4 bases and J dropped 11; count of bases not matched to a gene: 8. Germline V gene data show CDR1 as MNHEY and CDR2 as SMNVEV (reference sequence).

The chain combines TRBV7-9 with TRBJ2-2; D is undetermined. This CDR3 has 9 residues. The V gene lost 8 bases and the J gene lost 8 bases, with 3 bases spanning the gap. CDR1 is SEHNR and CDR2 is FQNEAQ in the germline V gene (reference sequence). The CDR3 protein is CASSGELFF. The CDR3 region has the DNA TGTGCCAGCTCAGGGGAGCTGTTTTTT.

J is TRBJ2-1 and V is TRBV2; TRBD1 aligns across 12 bases. CDR3 length: 15 amino acids. The J segment lost 10 bases and the V segment lost 7 bases, leaving 11 bases of the junction unmatched. Looked up from germline, CDR1 is SNHLY and CDR2 is FYNNEI. CDR3 coding DNA: TGTGCCAGCACCAAGACGGGGACAGGGGGCGAAGAGCAGTTCTTC. It translates to CASTKTGTGGEEQFF. Complete variable domain (other parts from reference TRBV2 and TRBJ2-1): EPEVTQTPSHQVTQMGQEVILRCVPISNHLYFYWYRQILGQKVEFLVSFYNNEISEKSEIFDDQFSVERPDGSNFTLKIRSTKLEDSAMYFCASTKTGTGGEEQFFGPGTRLTVL.

The V gene is TRBV27, the J gene TRBJ2-7; 9 nucleotides line up with TRBD1. Germline V gene data show CDR1 as MNHEY and CDR2 as SMNVEV (reference sequence). The CDR3 is made up of 16 amino acids. With 3 bases clipped from V and 7 bases from J, the junction kept 13 bases outside the gene matches. The CDR3 reads CASSFYGDRVPGEQYF. The DNA of the CDR3 is TGTGCCAGCAGTTTTTATGGGGACAGGGTACCAGGAGAGCAGTACTTC.

This chain uses TRBV5-1 with TRBJ2-1; D perhaps matches TRBD1 (7 bases). This CDR3 has 15 amino acids. Trimming cost V 4 bases and J 0 bases, with 11 bases left between them. Germline lookup yields CDR1 SGHRS and CDR2 YFSETQ. The DNA of the CDR3 is TGCGCCAGCAGCGAGCAGGGGGGCTCCTACAATGAGCAGTTCTTC. Its translation is CASSEQGGSYNEQFF.

CDR3 amino acids: CASSLADHGINSYEQYF. The CDR3 bases are TGTGCCAGCAGCTTAGCTGACCACGGGATTAACTCCTACGAGCAGTACTTC. This chain links TRBV7-2 with TRBJ2-7; D might be TRBD2 (5 bases). Trimming pared 0 bases from V and 0 bases from J, leaving 15 bases between. Per the germline V gene, CDR1 is SGHTA and CDR2 is FQGNSA. CDR3 length equals 17 residues.

The chain employs TRBV5-4 and TRBJ2-2, with a possible D match to TRBD1 (5 bases). The V end was cut by 0 bases, the J end by 2 bases, with 8 bases between. Per the germline V gene, CDR1 is SGHNT and CDR2 is YYREEE (reference sequence). The CDR3 totals 15 residues. The CDR3 protein is CASSLDRINTGELFF. CDR3 bases: TGTGCCAGCAGCTTGGACAGGATCAACACCGGGGAGCTGTTTTTT.

The rearrangement uses TRBV7-3 and TRBJ2-1, with TRBD2 matching over 14 bases. Trimming at V came to 3 bases and at J to 6 bases, leaving 1 base not matched to a gene. The length of the CDR3 is 15 residues. CDR1 and CDR2 from the germline V gene are SGHTA and FQGTGA. Written as DNA, the CDR3 is TGTGCCAGCAGCTTCGGGACTAGCGGGAGCAATGAGCAGTTCTTC. It is translated as CASSFGTSGSNEQFF.

The gene calls are TRBV10-3 and TRBJ2-7; 7 bases line up with TRBD1. In germline, CDR1 is ENHRY, CDR2 SYGVKD. The CDR3 runs 15 residues. V gave up 7 bases and J gave up 5 bases; unmatched junction bases: 14. Written as DNA, the CDR3 is TGTGCCATCATGAGGATCCACAGGGGAGAGAACGAGCAGTACTTC. Translated: CAIMRIHRGENEQYF.

The V and J genes are TRBV7-8 and TRBJ2-7, with no clear D. Deletions cut 5 bases from V and 6 bases from J, with 20 bases between. The V gene's germline CDR1 is SGHVS and CDR2 FQNEAQ. This CDR3 comprises 15 residues. The CDR3 region is CASSLLESAFGEQYF. The CDR3 DNA reads as TGTGCCAGCAGCCTCCTAGAGAGTGCCTTCGGCGAGCAGTACTTC.

This chain links TRBV15 with TRBJ1-4; D remains unclear. The germline V gene has CDR1 LNHNV and CDR2 YYDKDF (reference sequence). V was pared by 0 bases and J by 0 bases, with 8 bases between. This CDR3 has 16 amino acids. The CDR3 reads CATSRDLLATNEKLFF. CDR3 coding DNA: TGTGCCACCAGCAGAGATCTATTGGCAACTAATGAAAAACTGTTTTTT.